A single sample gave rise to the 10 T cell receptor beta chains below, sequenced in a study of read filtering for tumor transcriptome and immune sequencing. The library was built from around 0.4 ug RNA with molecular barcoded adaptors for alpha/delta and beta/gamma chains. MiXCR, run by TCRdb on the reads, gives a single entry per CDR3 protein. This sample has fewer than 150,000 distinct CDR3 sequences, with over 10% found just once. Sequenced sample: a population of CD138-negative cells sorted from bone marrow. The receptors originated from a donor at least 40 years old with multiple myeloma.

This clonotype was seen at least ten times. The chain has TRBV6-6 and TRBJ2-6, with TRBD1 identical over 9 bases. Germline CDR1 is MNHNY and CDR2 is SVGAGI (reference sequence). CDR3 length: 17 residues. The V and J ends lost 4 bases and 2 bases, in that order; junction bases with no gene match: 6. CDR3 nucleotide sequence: TGTGCCAGCAGTTTTGAGAGGACAGGGGCTGGGGCCAACGTCCTGACTTTC. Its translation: CASSFERTGAGANVLTF.

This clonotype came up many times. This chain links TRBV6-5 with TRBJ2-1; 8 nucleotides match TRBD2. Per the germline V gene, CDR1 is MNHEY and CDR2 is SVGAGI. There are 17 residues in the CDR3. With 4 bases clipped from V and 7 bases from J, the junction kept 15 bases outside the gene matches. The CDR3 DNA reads TGTGCCAGCAGTTCGCTCGGAATAAGCGGGAGTCTGAATGAGCAGTTCTTC. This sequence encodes CASSSLGISGSLNEQFF.

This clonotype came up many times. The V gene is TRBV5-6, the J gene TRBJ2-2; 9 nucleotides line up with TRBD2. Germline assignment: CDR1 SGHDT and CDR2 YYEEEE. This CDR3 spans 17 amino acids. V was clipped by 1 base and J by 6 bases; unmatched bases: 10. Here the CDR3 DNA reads TGTGCCAGCAGCTTGTATAGCGGGAGCGAGTCGTCCGGGGAGCTGTTTTTT. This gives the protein CASSLYSGSESSGELFF.

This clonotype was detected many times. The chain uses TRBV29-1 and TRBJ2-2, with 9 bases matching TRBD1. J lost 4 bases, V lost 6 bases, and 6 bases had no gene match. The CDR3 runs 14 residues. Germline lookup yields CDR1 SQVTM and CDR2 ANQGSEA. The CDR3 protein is CSVYRGPGTGELFF. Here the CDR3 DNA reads TGCAGCGTCTACAGGGGGCCTGGCACCGGGGAGCTGTTTTTT.

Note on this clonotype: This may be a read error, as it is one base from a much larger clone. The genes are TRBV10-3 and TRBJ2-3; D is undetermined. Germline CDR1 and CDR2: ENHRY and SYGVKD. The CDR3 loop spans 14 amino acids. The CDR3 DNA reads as TGTGCCACCAGTTTGACGGCTAGCACAGATACGCAGTATTTT. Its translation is CATSLTASTDTQYF.

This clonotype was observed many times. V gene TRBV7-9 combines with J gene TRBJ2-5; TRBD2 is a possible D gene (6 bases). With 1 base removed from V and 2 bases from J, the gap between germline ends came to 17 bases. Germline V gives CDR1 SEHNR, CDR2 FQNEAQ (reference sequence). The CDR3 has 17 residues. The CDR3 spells CASSLGWGAGGQETQYF. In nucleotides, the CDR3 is TGTGCCAGCAGCTTAGGGTGGGGAGCGGGTGGACAAGAGACCCAGTACTTC.

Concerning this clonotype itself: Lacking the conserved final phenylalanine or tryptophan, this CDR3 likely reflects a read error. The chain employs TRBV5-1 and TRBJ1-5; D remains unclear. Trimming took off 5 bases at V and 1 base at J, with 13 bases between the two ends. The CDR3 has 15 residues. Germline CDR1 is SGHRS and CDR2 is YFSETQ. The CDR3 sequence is CASSEGSMSNQPQHT. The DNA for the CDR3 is TGCGCCAGCAGTGAAGGTTCCATGAGCAATCAGCCCCAGCATACT.

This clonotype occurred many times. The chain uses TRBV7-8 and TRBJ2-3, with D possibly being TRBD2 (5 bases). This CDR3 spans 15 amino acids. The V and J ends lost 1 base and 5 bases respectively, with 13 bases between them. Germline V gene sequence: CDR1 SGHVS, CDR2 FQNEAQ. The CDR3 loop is CASSLVASKGDTQYF. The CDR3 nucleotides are TGTGCCAGCAGCTTAGTGGCTAGCAAGGGAGATACGCAGTATTTT.

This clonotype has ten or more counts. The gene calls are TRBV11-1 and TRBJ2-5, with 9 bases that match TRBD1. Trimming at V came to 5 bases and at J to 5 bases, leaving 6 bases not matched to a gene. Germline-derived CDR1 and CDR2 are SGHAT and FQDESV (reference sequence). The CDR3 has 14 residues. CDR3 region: CASSPGQGRETQYF. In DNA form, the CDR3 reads TGTGCCAGCAGCCCAGGACAGGGGCGGGAGACCCAGTACTTC.

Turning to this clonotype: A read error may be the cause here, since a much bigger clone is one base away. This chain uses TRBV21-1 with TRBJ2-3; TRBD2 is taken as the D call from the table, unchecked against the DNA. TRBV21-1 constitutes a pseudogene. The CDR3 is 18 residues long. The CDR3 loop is CASGKVCCSGGYTDTQYF. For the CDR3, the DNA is TGTGCCAGCGGCAAAGTTTGTTGTAGCGGGGGGTACACAGATACGCAGTATTTT.